Listed below are T cell receptor beta chains from one sample, sequenced in a study of shared clonotypes between healthy human individuals. The repertoire was sequenced with immunoSEQ multiplex PCR; TCRdb's copy has only in-frame clones and lacks some. This table has about 2.4 million clones, more than 80% appearing once. Sequencing input: naive CD4+ T cells sorted from blood. The receptors were gathered from a man between 18 and 29 years old in good health. Both conserved end residues are part of each CDR3. The order of the fields is CDR3 DNA, CDR3 protein, D gene, J gene, clone size, V gene. A D gene is named only where the DNA matches it firmly. A clone size is listed for some rows: how often the clone was seen (once, few, many), or a class if it is expanded.

CDR3 DNA: TGTGCCAGCAGCTTGGTACAGCTGGGCCGCACTGAAGCTTTCTTT; CDR3 protein: CASSLVQLGRTEAFF; D gene: -; J gene: TRBJ1-1; clone size: -; V gene: TRBV5-6
CDR3 DNA: TGTGCCAGCAGCTTAGAAGGACACCTCACAGATACGCAGTATTTT; CDR3 protein: CASSLEGHLTDTQYF; D gene: -; J gene: TRBJ2-3; clone size: -; V gene: TRBV7-3
CDR3 DNA: TGTGCCATCGTGAGCGGTCGTACCGGGGAGCTGTTTTTT; CDR3 protein: CAIVSGRTGELFF; D gene: -; J gene: TRBJ2-2; clone size: -; V gene: TRBV10-3
CDR3 DNA: TGTGCCAGCAGTTTATCTCAGGGGACGAGCAATCAGCCCCAGCATTTT; CDR3 protein: CASSLSQGTSNQPQHF; D gene: -; J gene: TRBJ1-5; clone size: -; V gene: TRBV27
CDR3 DNA: TGTGCCAGCAGCTCTAGCCAGGGGAGGGCTTTCTTT; CDR3 protein: CASSSSQGRAFF; D gene: -; J gene: TRBJ1-1; clone size: once; V gene: TRBV7-9
CDR3 DNA: TGTGCCAGCAGCCAGGGGAGACAGGGGATCAATGAGCAGTTCTTC; CDR3 protein: CASSQGRQGINEQFF; D gene: TRBD1; J gene: TRBJ2-1; clone size: -; V gene: TRBV7-2
CDR3 DNA: TGTGCCAGCAGCTTACTTGGACAGTCTGGCTCACCCCTCCACTTT; CDR3 protein: CASSLLGQSGSPLHF; D gene: -; J gene: TRBJ1-6; clone size: -; V gene: TRBV7-2
CDR3 DNA: TGTGCCAGCAGCTTTGGGATAGGGGACATAGCTTTCTTT; CDR3 protein: CASSFGIGDIAFF; D gene: -; J gene: TRBJ1-1; clone size: -; V gene: TRBV7-2
CDR3 DNA: TGCAGCGTTGCGGAGCGGACTTCCACCTACGAGCAGTACTTC; CDR3 protein: CSVAERTSTYEQYF; D gene: -; J gene: TRBJ2-7; clone size: -; V gene: TRBV29-1
CDR3 DNA: TGTGCCAGCAGCTCACAGGCTAACACTGAAGCTTTCTTT; CDR3 protein: CASSSQANTEAFF; D gene: -; J gene: TRBJ1-1; clone size: -; V gene: TRBV7-3
CDR3 DNA: TGTGCCAGCAGTTTCCAGGTTAACACCGGGGAGCTGTTTTTT; CDR3 protein: CASSFQVNTGELFF; D gene: -; J gene: TRBJ2-2; clone size: -; V gene: TRBV27
CDR3 DNA: TGTGCCAGCAGCCCCGGGGGGACAGGGGTAATTCACTATGGCTACACCTTC; CDR3 protein: CASSPGGTGVIHYGYTF; D gene: -; J gene: TRBJ1-2; clone size: -; V gene: TRBV21-1
CDR3 DNA: TGCGCCAGCAGCGCCCTAGCGGGGAGCTCCTACAATGAGCAGTTCTTC; CDR3 protein: CASSALAGSSYNEQFF; D gene: TRBD2; J gene: TRBJ2-1; clone size: -; V gene: TRBV5-1
CDR3 DNA: TGTGCCAGCTCTCCAACGGTGCCCAGTGGGAAAGGTCAGCCCCAGCATTTT; CDR3 protein: CASSPTVPSGKGQPQHF; D gene: -; J gene: TRBJ1-5; clone size: -; V gene: TRBV18
CDR3 DNA: TGCGCCAGCAGCCGGATACTTTCCACAGATACGCAGTATTTT; CDR3 protein: CASSRILSTDTQYF; D gene: -; J gene: TRBJ2-3; clone size: -; V gene: TRBV4-1
CDR3 DNA: TGTGCCAGCAGCCAAGATATCGGCGAGCAGTACTTC; CDR3 protein: CASSQDIGEQYF; D gene: -; J gene: TRBJ2-7; clone size: -; V gene: TRBV14
CDR3 DNA: TGTGCCAGCAGCAAAGGTCTGACGGGAGCCTACGAGCAGTACTTC; CDR3 protein: CASSKGLTGAYEQYF; D gene: -; J gene: TRBJ2-7; clone size: -; V gene: TRBV7-2
CDR3 DNA: TGTGCCAGCAGCTTAGATGGGACTAGGAGACAAGAGACCCAGTACTTC; CDR3 protein: CASSLDGTRRQETQYF; D gene: TRBD2; J gene: TRBJ2-5; clone size: -; V gene: TRBV7-2
CDR3 DNA: TGTGCCAGCAGTTCTGCCGGGACTACCGCCTACGAGCAGTACTTC; CDR3 protein: CASSSAGTTAYEQYF; D gene: TRBD2; J gene: TRBJ2-7; clone size: -; V gene: TRBV6-5
CDR3 DNA: TGTGCCAGCAGCGCGGCCGGGATACAAGAGACCCAGTACTTC; CDR3 protein: CASSAAGIQETQYF; D gene: -; J gene: TRBJ2-5; clone size: -; V gene: TRBV9
CDR3 DNA: TGTGCCAGCAGTTTAGGGGGGCGGGAAACTTCACCCCTCCACTTT; CDR3 protein: CASSLGGRETSPLHF; D gene: -; J gene: TRBJ1-6; clone size: -; V gene: TRBV27
CDR3 DNA: TGTGCCATCAGGGAAGACAGGACGGATGGCTACACCTTC; CDR3 protein: CAIREDRTDGYTF; D gene: -; J gene: TRBJ1-2; clone size: -; V gene: TRBV10-3
CDR3 DNA: TGCGCCAGCAGTAAGGGACTAGCGGTAACCTACAATGAGCAGTTCTTC; CDR3 protein: CASSKGLAVTYNEQFF; D gene: TRBD2; J gene: TRBJ2-1; clone size: -; V gene: TRBV10-1
CDR3 DNA: TGTGCCAGCACCTCCCCCACGGCGTTTCCGACCCAGTACTTC; CDR3 protein: CASTSPTAFPTQYF; D gene: -; J gene: TRBJ2-5; clone size: -; V gene: TRBV11-2
CDR3 DNA: TGTGCCACCTCCCGTGGCGGGAGTAAAACCTACGAGCAGTACTTC; CDR3 protein: CATSRGGSKTYEQYF; D gene: TRBD2; J gene: TRBJ2-7; clone size: once; V gene: TRBV19
CDR3 DNA: TGTGCCAGCAGCCAAGGACAGGGCCTGGGACAGGGGAATCAGCCCCAGCATTTT; CDR3 protein: CASSQGQGLGQGNQPQHF; D gene: TRBD1; J gene: TRBJ1-5; clone size: few; V gene: TRBV4-2
CDR3 DNA: TGTGCCATCAGTGAGTTTTCCGGGACCCCGAACACTGAAGCTTTCTTT; CDR3 protein: CAISEFSGTPNTEAFF; D gene: -; J gene: TRBJ1-1; clone size: -; V gene: TRBV10-3
CDR3 DNA: TGTGCCAGCAGTCTTACCGGACAGGGGTTTAATTCACCCCTCCACTTT; CDR3 protein: CASSLTGQGFNSPLHF; D gene: TRBD1; J gene: TRBJ1-6; clone size: -; V gene: TRBV28
CDR3 DNA: TGTGCCAGCAGCAATCTAGCGGGTTCCTACGAGCAGTACTTC; CDR3 protein: CASSNLAGSYEQYF; D gene: TRBD2; J gene: TRBJ2-7; clone size: -; V gene: TRBV5-8
CDR3 DNA: TGTGCCAGCAGCGGACCCAGCTCCTATAATTCACCCCTCCACTTT; CDR3 protein: CASSGPSSYNSPLHF; D gene: -; J gene: TRBJ1-6; clone size: -; V gene: TRBV9
CDR3 DNA: TGTGCCAGCAGAGGGAGAGAGGGAACCCTTTTGGACGAGCAGTACTTC; CDR3 protein: CASRGREGTLLDEQYF; D gene: -; J gene: TRBJ2-7; clone size: few; V gene: TRBV21-1
CDR3 DNA: TGTGCCAACACAGTGCCCCGGGGGAGTAATGAGCAGTTCTTC; CDR3 protein: CANTVPRGSNEQFF; D gene: -; J gene: TRBJ2-1; clone size: -; V gene: TRBV28
CDR3 DNA: TGTGCCTGGCGACAAGTAACTGGGGGCGCCGGGGAGCTGTTTTTT; CDR3 protein: CAWRQVTGGAGELFF; D gene: -; J gene: TRBJ2-2; clone size: -; V gene: TRBV30
CDR3 DNA: TGCGCCAGCAGCTTGGTAGAGGGGGCGAAGGAGACCCAGTACTTC; CDR3 protein: CASSLVEGAKETQYF; D gene: TRBD1; J gene: TRBJ2-5; clone size: -; V gene: TRBV5-1
CDR3 DNA: TGTGCCAGCAGTTTTGGCGCACTAAGCACTGAAGCTTTCTTT; CDR3 protein: CASSFGALSTEAFF; D gene: -; J gene: TRBJ1-1; clone size: -; V gene: TRBV2
CDR3 DNA: TGTGCCAGCAGTTCCGGGTTTGTAGAGACCCAGTACTTC; CDR3 protein: CASSSGFVETQYF; D gene: -; J gene: TRBJ2-5; clone size: -; V gene: TRBV28
CDR3 DNA: TGTGCCAGCAGTCTCACACGGGGGAGCGAGACCCAGTACTTC; CDR3 protein: CASSLTRGSETQYF; D gene: -; J gene: TRBJ2-5; clone size: -; V gene: TRBV2
CDR3 DNA: TGTGCCAGCAGTCCGTGGGCCTGGGCAGGGACTTACGGTGGAAACACCATATATTTT; CDR3 protein: CASSPWAWAGTYGGNTIYF; D gene: -; J gene: TRBJ1-3; clone size: -; V gene: TRBV11-2
CDR3 DNA: TGCAGCGTGGCTGGGACGACGGAACGACGGAGCTCCTACGAGCAGTACTTC; CDR3 protein: CSVAGTTERRSSYEQYF; D gene: -; J gene: TRBJ2-7; clone size: -; V gene: TRBV29-1
CDR3 DNA: TGCGCCAGCACCGACACGAGCTACGAGCAGTACTTC; CDR3 protein: CASTDTSYEQYF; D gene: -; J gene: TRBJ2-7; clone size: -; V gene: TRBV5-1
CDR3 DNA: TGTGCCAGCCTGGTGAGCGGAAATCAGCCCCAGCATTTT; CDR3 protein: CASLVSGNQPQHF; D gene: -; J gene: TRBJ1-5; clone size: -; V gene: TRBV28
CDR3 DNA: TGTGCCAGCAGAGCGGGACTCCCAGTCGATCAGCCCCAGCATTTT; CDR3 protein: CASRAGLPVDQPQHF; D gene: -; J gene: TRBJ1-5; clone size: -; V gene: TRBV6-6
CDR3 DNA: TGTGCCAGCAGTTTATGGGTTGGGACAGGGGCCGGAAAACTAGCCAAAAACATTCAGTACTTC; CDR3 protein: CASSLWVGTGAGKLAKNIQYF; D gene: TRBD1; J gene: TRBJ2-4; clone size: once; V gene: TRBV28
CDR3 DNA: TGTGCCAGCAGCCGTACAGGGGGAGGAGATACGCAGTATTTT; CDR3 protein: CASSRTGGGDTQYF; D gene: TRBD1; J gene: TRBJ2-3; clone size: -; V gene: TRBV7-9
CDR3 DNA: TGTGCCAGTCGGACAGAGAGCAATCAGCCCCAGCATTTT; CDR3 protein: CASRTESNQPQHF; D gene: -; J gene: TRBJ1-5; clone size: -; V gene: TRBV19
CDR3 DNA: TGTGCCAGCAGCCAAGATGCCAGGGAAGATTCACCCCTCCACTTT; CDR3 protein: CASSQDAREDSPLHF; D gene: -; J gene: TRBJ1-6; clone size: few; V gene: TRBV4-2
CDR3 DNA: TGTGCCAGCAGCGTGTGGCTAGCGGGCACAGATACGCAGTATTTT; CDR3 protein: CASSVWLAGTDTQYF; D gene: TRBD2; J gene: TRBJ2-3; clone size: -; V gene: TRBV5-5